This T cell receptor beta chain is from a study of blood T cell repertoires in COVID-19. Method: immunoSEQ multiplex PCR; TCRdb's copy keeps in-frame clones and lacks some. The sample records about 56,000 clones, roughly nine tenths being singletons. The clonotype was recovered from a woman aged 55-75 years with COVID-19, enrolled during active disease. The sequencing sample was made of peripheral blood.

The CDR3 loop reads CASSEEAGGRNEQFF. CDR3 bases: TGTGCCAGCAGTGAAGAGGCGGGGGGGAGAAATGAGCAGTTCTTC. The chain combines TRBV2 with TRBJ2-1; 9 bases line up with TRBD2. In germline, CDR1 is SNHLY, CDR2 FYNNEI. V was clipped by 1 base and J by 7 bases; unmatched bases: 5. The CDR3 is 15 amino acids.